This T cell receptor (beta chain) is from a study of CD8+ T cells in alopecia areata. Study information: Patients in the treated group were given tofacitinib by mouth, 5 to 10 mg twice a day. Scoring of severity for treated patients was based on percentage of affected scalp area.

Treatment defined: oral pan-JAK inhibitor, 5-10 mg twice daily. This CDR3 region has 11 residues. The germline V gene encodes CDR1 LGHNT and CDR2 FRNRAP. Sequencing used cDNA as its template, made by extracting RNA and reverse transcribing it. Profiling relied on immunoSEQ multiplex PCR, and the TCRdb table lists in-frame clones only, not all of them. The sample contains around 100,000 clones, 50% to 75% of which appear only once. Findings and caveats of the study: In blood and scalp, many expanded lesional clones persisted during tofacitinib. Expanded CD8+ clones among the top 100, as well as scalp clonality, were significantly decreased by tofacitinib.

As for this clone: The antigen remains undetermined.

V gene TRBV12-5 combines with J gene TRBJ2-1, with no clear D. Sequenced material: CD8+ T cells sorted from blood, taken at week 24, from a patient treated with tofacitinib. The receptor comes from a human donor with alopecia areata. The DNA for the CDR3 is TGTGTTTCAGCCGGTCCCAATGAGCAGTTCTTC. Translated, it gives CVSAGPNEQFF.